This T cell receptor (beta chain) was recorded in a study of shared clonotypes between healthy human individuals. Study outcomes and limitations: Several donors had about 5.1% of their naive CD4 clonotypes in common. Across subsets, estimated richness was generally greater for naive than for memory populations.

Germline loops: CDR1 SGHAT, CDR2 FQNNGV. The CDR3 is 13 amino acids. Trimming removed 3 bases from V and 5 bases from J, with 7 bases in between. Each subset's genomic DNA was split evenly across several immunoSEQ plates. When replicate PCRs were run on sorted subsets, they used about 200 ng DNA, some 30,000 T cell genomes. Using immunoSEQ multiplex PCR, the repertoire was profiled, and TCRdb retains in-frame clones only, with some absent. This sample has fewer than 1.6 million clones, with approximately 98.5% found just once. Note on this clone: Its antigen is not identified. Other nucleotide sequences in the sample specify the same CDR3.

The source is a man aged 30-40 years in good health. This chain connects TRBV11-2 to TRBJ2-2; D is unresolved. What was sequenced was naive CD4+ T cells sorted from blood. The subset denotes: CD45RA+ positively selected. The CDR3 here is CASSLIATGELFF. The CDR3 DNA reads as TGTGCCAGCAGCTTGATAGCTACCGGGGAGCTGTTTTTT.